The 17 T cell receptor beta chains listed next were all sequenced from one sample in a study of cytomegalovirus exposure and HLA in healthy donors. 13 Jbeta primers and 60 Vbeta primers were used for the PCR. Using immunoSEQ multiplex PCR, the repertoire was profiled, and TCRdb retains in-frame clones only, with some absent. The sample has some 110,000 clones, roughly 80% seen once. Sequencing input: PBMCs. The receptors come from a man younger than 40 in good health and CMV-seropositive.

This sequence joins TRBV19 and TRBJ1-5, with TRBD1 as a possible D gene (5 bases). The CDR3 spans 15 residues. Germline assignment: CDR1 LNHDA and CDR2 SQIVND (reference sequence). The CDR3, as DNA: TGTGCGAGTGGGGTCGAGGGAGGGACCAATCAGCCCCAGCATTTT. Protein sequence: CASGVEGGTNQPQHF.

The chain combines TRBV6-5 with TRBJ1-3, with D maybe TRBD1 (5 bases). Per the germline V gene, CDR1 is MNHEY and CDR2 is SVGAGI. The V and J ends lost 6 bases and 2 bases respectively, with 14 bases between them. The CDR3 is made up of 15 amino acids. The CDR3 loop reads CASRPPGGAGNTIYF. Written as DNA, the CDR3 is TGTGCCAGCAGACCACCGGGAGGGGCTGGAAACACCATATATTTT.

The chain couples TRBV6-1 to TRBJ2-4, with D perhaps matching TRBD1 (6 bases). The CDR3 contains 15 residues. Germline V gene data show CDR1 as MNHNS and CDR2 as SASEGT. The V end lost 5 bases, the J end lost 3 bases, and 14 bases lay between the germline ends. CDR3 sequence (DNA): TGTGCCAGCAGTTCAGGGGCGATGGGCAAAAACATTCAGTACTTC. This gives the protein CASSSGAMGKNIQYF.

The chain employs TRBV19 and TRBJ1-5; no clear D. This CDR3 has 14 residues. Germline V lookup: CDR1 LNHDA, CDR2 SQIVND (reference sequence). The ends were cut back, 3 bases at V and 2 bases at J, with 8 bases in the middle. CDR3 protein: CASSIYLGNQPQHF. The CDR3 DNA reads TGTGCCAGTAGTATTTACTTAGGCAATCAGCCCCAGCATTTT. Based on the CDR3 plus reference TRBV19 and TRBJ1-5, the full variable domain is DGGITQSPKYLFRKEGQNVTLSCEQNLNHDAMYWYRQDPGQGLRLIYYSQIVNDFQKGDIAEGYSVSREKKESFPLTVTSAQKNPTAFYLCASSIYLGNQPQHFGDGTRLSIL.

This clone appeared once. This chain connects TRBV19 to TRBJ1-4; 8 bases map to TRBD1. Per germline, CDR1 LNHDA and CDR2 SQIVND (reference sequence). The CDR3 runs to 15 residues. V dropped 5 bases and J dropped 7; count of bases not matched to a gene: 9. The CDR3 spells CASSGGRQGIEKLFF. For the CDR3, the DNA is TGTGCCAGTAGTGGAGGACGACAGGGGATTGAAAAACTGTTTTTT. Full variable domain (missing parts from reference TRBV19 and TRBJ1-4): DGGITQSPKYLFRKEGQNVTLSCEQNLNHDAMYWYRQDPGQGLRLIYYSQIVNDFQKGDIAEGYSVSREKKESFPLTVTSAQKNPTAFYLCASSGGRQGIEKLFFGSGTQLSVL.

The CDR3 here is CASGLGTARNSPLHF. CDR3 nucleotides: TGTGCTAGTGGTTTAGGGACAGCGAGAAATTCACCCCTCCACTTT. This chain uses TRBV12-5 with TRBJ1-6; 7 nucleotides line up with TRBD1. V gave up 3 bases and J gave up 7 bases; unmatched junction bases: 6. Germline V gene lookup returns CDR1 LGHNT and CDR2 FRNRAP. CDR3 length: 15 residues.

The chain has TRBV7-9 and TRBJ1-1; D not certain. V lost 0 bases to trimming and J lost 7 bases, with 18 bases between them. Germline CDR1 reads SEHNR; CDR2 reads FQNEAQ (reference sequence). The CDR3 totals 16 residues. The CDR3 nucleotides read TGTGCCAGCAGCTTAGCGGGTGGACTCGTGAAGGTTGAAGCTTTCTTT. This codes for CASSLAGGLVKVEAFF.

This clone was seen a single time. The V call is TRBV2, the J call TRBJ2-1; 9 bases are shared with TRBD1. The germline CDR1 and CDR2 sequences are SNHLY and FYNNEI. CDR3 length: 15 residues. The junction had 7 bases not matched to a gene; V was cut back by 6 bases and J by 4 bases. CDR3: CASRLGQGIYNEQFF. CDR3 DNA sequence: TGTGCCAGCAGACTAGGACAGGGGATATACAATGAGCAGTTCTTC.

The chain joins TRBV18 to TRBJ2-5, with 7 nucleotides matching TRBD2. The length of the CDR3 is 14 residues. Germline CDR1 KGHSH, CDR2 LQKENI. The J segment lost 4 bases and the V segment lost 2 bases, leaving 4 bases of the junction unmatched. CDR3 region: CASSPTGTIETQYF. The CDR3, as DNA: TGTGCCAGCTCACCAACCGGGACTATAGAGACCCAGTACTTC.

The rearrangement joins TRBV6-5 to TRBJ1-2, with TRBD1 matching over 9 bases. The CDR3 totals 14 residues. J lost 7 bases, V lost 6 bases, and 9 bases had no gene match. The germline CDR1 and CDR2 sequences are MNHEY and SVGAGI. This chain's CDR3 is CASSPGQGMGGYTF. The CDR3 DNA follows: TGTGCCAGCAGCCCGGGACAGGGTATGGGTGGCTACACCTTC.

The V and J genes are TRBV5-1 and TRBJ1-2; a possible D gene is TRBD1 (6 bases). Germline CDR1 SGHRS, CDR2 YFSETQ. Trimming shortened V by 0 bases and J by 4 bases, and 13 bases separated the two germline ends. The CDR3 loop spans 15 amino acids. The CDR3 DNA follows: TGCGCCAGCAGCTTGGCACAGGGATCGGCCTATGGCTACACCTTC. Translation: CASSLAQGSAYGYTF.

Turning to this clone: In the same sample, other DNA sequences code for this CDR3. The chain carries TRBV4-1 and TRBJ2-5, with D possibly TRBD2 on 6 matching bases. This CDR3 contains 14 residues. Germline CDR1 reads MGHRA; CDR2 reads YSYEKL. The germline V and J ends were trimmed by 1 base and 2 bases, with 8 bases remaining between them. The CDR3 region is CASSQVGGQETQYF. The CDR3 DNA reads TGCGCCAGCAGCCAAGTGGGGGGACAAGAGACCCAGTACTTC.

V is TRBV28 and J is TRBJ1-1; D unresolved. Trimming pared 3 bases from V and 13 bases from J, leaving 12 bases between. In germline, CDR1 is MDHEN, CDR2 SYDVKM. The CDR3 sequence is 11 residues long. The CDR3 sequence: CASSFRGEDFF. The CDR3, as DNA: TGTGCCAGCAGTTTTCGGGGAGAGGATTTCTTT.

CDR3 nucleotide sequence: TGCGCCAGCAGCTTGGCCACGGACAGGGGCTATGGCTACACCTTC. Protein sequence: CASSLATDRGYGYTF. The gene calls are TRBV5-1 and TRBJ1-2, with TRBD1 identical over 9 bases. Germline assignment: CDR1 SGHRS and CDR2 YFSETQ. The CDR3 spans 15 residues. V shed 0 bases, J shed 4 bases, and the junction held 4 bases outside the gene matches.

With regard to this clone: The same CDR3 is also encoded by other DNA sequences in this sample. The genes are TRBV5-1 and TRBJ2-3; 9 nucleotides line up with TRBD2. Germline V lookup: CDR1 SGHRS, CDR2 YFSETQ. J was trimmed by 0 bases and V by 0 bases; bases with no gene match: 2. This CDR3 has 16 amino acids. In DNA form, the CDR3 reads TGCGCCAGCAGCTTGGGTCTAGCGGGAAGCACAGATACGCAGTATTTT. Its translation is CASSLGLAGSTDTQYF. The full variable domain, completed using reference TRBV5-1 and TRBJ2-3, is KAGVTQTPRYLIKTRGQQVTLSCSPISGHRSVSWYQQTPGQGLQFLFEYFSETQRNKGNFPGRFSGRQFSNSRSEMNVSTLELGDSALYLCASSLGLAGSTDTQYFGPGTRLTVL.

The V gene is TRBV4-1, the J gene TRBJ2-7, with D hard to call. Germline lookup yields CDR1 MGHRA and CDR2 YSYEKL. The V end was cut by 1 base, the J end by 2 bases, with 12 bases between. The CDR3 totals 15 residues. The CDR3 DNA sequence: TGCGCCAGCAGCCAAGTGGCAAGACTCGCCTACGAGCAGTACTTC. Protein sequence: CASSQVARLAYEQYF.

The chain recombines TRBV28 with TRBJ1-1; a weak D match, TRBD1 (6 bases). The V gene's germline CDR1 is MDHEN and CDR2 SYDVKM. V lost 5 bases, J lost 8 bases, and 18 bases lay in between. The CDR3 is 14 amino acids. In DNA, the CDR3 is TGTGCCAGCAGTCTAGTAGGGGAGGGGGAGGAAGCTTTCTTT. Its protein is CASSLVGEGEEAFF.